What follows is one TCR beta chain and its context. This sample was included in a study of T cell responses to AZD1222 COVID-19 vaccine. The germline V gene encodes CDR1 MNHEY and CDR2 SMNVEV (reference sequence). V dropped 2 bases and J dropped 4 bases, with 8 bases sitting between them. CDR3 size: 13 residues. Measured with immunoSEQ multiplex PCR; TCRdb has only the in-frame clones, and not every one. The sample contains about 160,000 clones, roughly 94% of which appear only once. This chain connects TRBV27 to TRBJ1-1, with a possible D match to TRBD1 (5 bases). The clonotype originates from an adult in good health. Sequenced material: peripheral blood, taken on day 0 of MenACWY control vaccination. For the CDR3, the DNA is TGTGCCAGCAGTTTACCTACAGGCACTGAAGCTTTCTTT. Its translation is CASSLPTGTEAFF.